This TCR beta chain stems from a study of identifying expanded T cells in peripheral blood. General study points: About 1.2 clones differed between technical replicates, versus approximately 17 and 20 over time. Approximately two-week clone count variance significantly increased as total template count grew.

Deletions cut 0 bases from V and 7 bases from J, with 19 bases between. This CDR3 spans 16 amino acids. Germline CDR1 reads SGHRS; CDR2 reads YFSETQ. Using immunoSEQ multiplex PCR, the repertoire was profiled, and TCRdb retains in-frame clones only, with some absent. The sample holds 130,000 or so clones, around 84% seen once. No infections or other immune events were documented during collection. This clone appeared a single time. Its specificity is not known. This TCR came from a person aged 18-70 years in good health. The sequenced sample consisted of blood. The chain combines TRBV5-1 with TRBJ1-2, with D perhaps matching TRBD1 (5 bases). CDR3 region: CASSLGNDALGVGYTF. CDR3 nucleotides: TGCGCCAGCAGCTTGGGAAATGATGCCCTGGGGGTTGGCTACACCTTC.